This T cell receptor beta chain came from a study of beta chain features in type 1 diabetes. Study results and limitations: Cells with high TCR expression could be over-represented when cDNA is sequenced. Researchers report that Type 1 diabetes patients had moderately but significantly shorter TCRB CDR3s across all four CD4+ subsets. Within patients, naive, central memory and Treg TCRB repertoires seemed more similar than within healthy donors.

The CDR3 covers 16 residues. Germline values: CDR1 SGHTA, CDR2 FQGNSA. V was trimmed by 5 bases and J by 1 base, leaving 17 bases between them. There are a few counts of this clone. Its target is unknown. CD4+ naive, central memory, regulatory and stem cell-like memory subsets were isolated by sorting on CD45RO/CCR7/CD25/CD127/CD95/CD27. The sequenced template was cDNA made from the entire isolated RNA. The table came from immunoSEQ multiplex PCR; TCRdb's copy has only in-frame clones and leaves some out. In the table there are 250,000 to 350,000 clones, about 15% of which are singletons. The V gene is TRBV7-2, the J gene TRBJ2-5, with D maybe TRBD1 (5 bases). Material for sequencing was naive CD4+ T cells from blood. This receptor was obtained from a young man with type 1 diabetes. In DNA form, the CDR3 reads TGTGCCAGCAGCCCGATTTCCAGGGTGTCCCAAGAGACCCAGTACTTC. The encoded protein is CASSPISRVSQETQYF.